This TCR beta chain was sequenced during a study of blood T cell repertoires in COVID-19. Method: immunoSEQ multiplex PCR; TCRdb's copy keeps in-frame clones and lacks some. The sample includes approximately 220,000 clones, 75% to 90% of them seen just once. V lost 3 bases and J lost 4, with 15 bases in between. This CDR3 contains 16 residues. Germline CDR1 is LGHDT and CDR2 is YNNKEL (reference sequence). The chain employs TRBV3-1 (or the pseudogene TRBV3-2) and TRBJ1-4; D unresolved. The clonotype comes from a woman aged 30 to 39 who had been exposed to COVID-19. Sequencing was carried out using PBMCs or T cells enriched from blood (not recorded which). The chain's CDR3 is CASSHRAGYINEKLFF. The CDR3 region has the DNA TGTGCCAGCAGCCATCGTGCCGGGTATATTAATGAAAAACTGTTTTTT.